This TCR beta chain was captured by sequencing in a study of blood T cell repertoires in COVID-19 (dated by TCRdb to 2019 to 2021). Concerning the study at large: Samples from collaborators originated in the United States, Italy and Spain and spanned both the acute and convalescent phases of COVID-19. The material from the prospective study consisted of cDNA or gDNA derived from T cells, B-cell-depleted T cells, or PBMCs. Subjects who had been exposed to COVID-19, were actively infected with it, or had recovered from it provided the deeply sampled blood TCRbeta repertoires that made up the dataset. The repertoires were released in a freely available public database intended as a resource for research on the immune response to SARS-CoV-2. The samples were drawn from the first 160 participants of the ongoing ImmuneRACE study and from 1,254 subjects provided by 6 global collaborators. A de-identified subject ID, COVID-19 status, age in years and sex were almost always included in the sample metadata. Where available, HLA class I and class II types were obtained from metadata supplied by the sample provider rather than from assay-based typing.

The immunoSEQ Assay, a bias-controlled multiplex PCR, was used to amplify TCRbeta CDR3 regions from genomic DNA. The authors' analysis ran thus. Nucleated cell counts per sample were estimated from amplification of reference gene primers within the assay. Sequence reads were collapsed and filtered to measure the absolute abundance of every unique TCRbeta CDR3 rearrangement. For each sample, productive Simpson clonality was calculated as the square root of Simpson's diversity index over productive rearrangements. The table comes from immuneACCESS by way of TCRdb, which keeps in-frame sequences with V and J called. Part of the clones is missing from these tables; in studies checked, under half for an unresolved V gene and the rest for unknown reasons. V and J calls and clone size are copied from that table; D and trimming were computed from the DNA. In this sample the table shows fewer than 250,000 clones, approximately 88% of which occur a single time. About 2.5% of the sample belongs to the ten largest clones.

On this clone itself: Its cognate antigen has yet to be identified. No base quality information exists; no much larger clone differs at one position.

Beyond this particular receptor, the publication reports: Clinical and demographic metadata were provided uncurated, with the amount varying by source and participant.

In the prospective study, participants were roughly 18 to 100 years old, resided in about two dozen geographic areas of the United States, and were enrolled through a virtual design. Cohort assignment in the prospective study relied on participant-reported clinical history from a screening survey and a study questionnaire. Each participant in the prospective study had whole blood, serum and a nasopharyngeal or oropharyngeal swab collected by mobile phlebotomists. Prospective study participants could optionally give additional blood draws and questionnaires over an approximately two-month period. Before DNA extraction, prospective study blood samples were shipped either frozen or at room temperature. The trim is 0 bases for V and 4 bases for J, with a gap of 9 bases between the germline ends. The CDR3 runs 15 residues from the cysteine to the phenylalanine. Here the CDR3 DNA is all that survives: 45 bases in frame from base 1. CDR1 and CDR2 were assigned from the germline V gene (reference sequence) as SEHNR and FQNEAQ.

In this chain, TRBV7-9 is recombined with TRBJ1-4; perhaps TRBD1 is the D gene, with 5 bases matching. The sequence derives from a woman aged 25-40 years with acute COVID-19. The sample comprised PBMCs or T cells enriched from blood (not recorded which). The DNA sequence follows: TGTGCCAGCAGCTTAGCTGCAGGGTATAATGAAAAACTGTTTTTT. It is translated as CASSLAAGYNEKLFF.